These 21 T cell receptor beta chains were all obtained from the same sample, sequenced in a study of sequential checkpoint blockade in melanoma (dated by TCRdb to 2018 to 2020). The treatment or condition label, read with the paper, signifies: randomized to nivolumab then ipilimumab (arm A) or the reverse (arm B). The library was generated by the immunoSEQ multiplex PCR assay. TCRdb mirrors the immuneACCESS table, restricted to in-frame sequences. Some clones are absent from its copies; in checked studies, under half trace to an unresolved V gene, and the reason for the others is unknown. For this sample there are some 12,000 clones; 82% appear just once. Jointly, the top ten make up 6% to 8.5% of the sample. The sample consisted of CD8+ T cells sorted from blood (inferred from file names), taken from a patient given nivolumab and ipilimumab in sequence. Source of these receptors: a human donor with melanoma.

The J gene is TRBJ2-5, the V gene TRBV2; a possible D gene is TRBD2 (6 bases). This CDR3 contains 17 residues. V shed 2 bases and J shed 0 bases, with 16 bases lying between them. Germline V gene data show CDR1 as SNHLY and CDR2 as FYNNEI. The CDR3 DNA follows: TGTGCCAGCAGTGAATTTTCGGGAGCTGAAGACCAAGAGACCCAGTACTTC. The encoded protein is CASSEFSGAEDQETQYF.

This chain links TRBV5-4 with TRBJ2-2; no clear D gene. Germline values: CDR1 SGHNT, CDR2 YYREEE (reference sequence). Trimming took off 4 bases at V and 7 bases at J, with 17 bases between the two ends. This CDR3 is 15 amino acids long. As DNA, the CDR3 is TGTGCCAGCAGCCCATATATGGAGTCTAGCGGGGAGCTGTTTTTT. Translating it yields CASSPYMESSGELFF.

CDR3 sequence reads: CASSTGTSGRDDEQFF. CDR3 DNA: TGTGCCAGCAGCACTGGGACTAGCGGGAGGGATGATGAGCAGTTCTTC. V usage is TRBV7-3 and J usage is TRBJ2-1; 16 nucleotides line up with TRBD2. The CDR3 consists of 16 residues. Germline values: CDR1 SGHTA, CDR2 FQGTGA. V was clipped by 5 bases and J by 8 bases; unmatched bases: 6.

The chain couples TRBV11-2 to TRBJ2-1; possible D gene TRBD1, 5 bases. Germline CDR1 and CDR2: SGHAT and FQNNGV. V was pared by 1 base and J by 2 bases, with 6 bases between. The CDR3 extends over 14 amino acids. The CDR3 sequence is CASSLGGPYNEQFF. In DNA, the CDR3 is TGTGCCAGCAGCTTAGGGGGCCCCTACAATGAGCAGTTCTTC.

V and J are TRBV21-1 and TRBJ2-2; TRBD1 is the table's D call, not checked against the DNA. TRBV21-1 is termed a pseudogene. The CDR3 has 14 residues. DNA of the CDR3: TGTGCCAGCAGCAAATACGTCAGTACCGGGGAGCTGTTTTTT. This sequence encodes CASSKYVSTGELFF.

This clone was seen once. This chain uses TRBV7-7 with TRBJ2-3; D gene unclear. CDR1 and CDR2 (germline): SSHAT, FNYEAQ (reference sequence). CDR3 size: 16 residues. Trimming removed 5 bases from V and 3 bases from J, with 18 bases in between. The CDR3 is CASSPETVSGTDTQYF. In DNA form, the CDR3 reads TGTGCCAGCAGCCCCGAAACAGTGTCAGGAACAGATACGCAGTATTTT.

This clone has more than one count but fewer than ten. The CDR3 region has the DNA TGTGCCAGTAGGACAGGGGGTAATCAGCCCCAGCATTTT. This encodes CASRTGGNQPQHF. The rearrangement links TRBV19 to TRBJ1-5, with 9 bases identical to TRBD1. Germline V gene lookup returns CDR1 LNHDA and CDR2 SQIVND (reference sequence). The CDR3 is 13 residues long. V lost 6 bases and J lost 4; bases outside the gene matches: 1.

V is TRBV5-4 and J is TRBJ2-2; 9 bases map to TRBD1. The germline CDR1 and CDR2 sequences are SGHNT and YYREEE (reference sequence). Unmatched junction bases numbered 7, after V lost 4 bases and J lost 3 bases. This CDR3 is built from 16 residues. In nucleotides, the CDR3 is TGTGCCAGCAGCGGGCCAGGGACAGGGTACACCGGGGAGCTGTTTTTT. It translates to CASSGPGTGYTGELFF.

The V and J genes are TRBV4-2 and TRBJ1-2; D gene unclear. The germline V gene encodes CDR1 LGHNA and CDR2 YNFKEQ. V shed 3 bases and J shed 4 bases, with 6 bases lying between them. The length of the CDR3 is 12 residues. The CDR3 reads CASSQAPYGYTF. DNA of the CDR3: TGTGCCAGCAGCCAGGCACCCTATGGCTACACCTTC.

The chain employs TRBV10-2 and TRBJ2-1, with D perhaps TRBD2 (7 bases). The CDR3 is 13 amino acids. Germline V gene lookup returns CDR1 WSHSY and CDR2 SAAADI. V was clipped by 7 bases and J by 4 bases, with 11 bases between them. The CDR3 DNA reads as TGCGCCAGCAACGAGGGGGGGTACAATGAGCAGTTCTTC. It is translated as CASNEGGYNEQFF.

CDR3 sequence reads: CASSMGSPNTEAFF. The CDR3 coding sequence is TGTGCCAGTAGTATGGGCAGCCCGAACACTGAAGCTTTCTTT. The gene calls are TRBV19 and TRBJ1-1, with no clear D. The CDR3 is made up of 14 amino acids. The germline V gene has CDR1 LNHDA and CDR2 SQIVND (reference sequence). The V end was cut by 3 bases, the J end by 1 base, with 9 bases between.

This chain uses TRBV5-4 with TRBJ2-3, with 10 bases that match TRBD2. Losses at the gene ends were 2 bases for V and 2 bases for J; bases not matched to a gene: 11. CDR1 and CDR2 from the germline V gene are SGHNT and YYREEE (reference sequence). This CDR3 region has 18 residues. CDR3 sequence: CASSFLAGEALLTDTQYF. The CDR3 DNA is TGTGCCAGCAGCTTTCTAGCGGGAGAAGCGTTGCTCACAGATACGCAGTATTTT.

CDR3 in amino acids: CASSLGRGNSNQPQHF. The DNA of the CDR3 is TGTGCCAGCAGTTTGGGCAGGGGGAACAGCAATCAGCCCCAGCATTTT. This rearrangement joins TRBV28 to TRBJ1-5; 7 bases are a match to TRBD1. Germline V gene data show CDR1 as MDHEN and CDR2 as SYDVKM. The CDR3 sequence is 16 residues long. Losses at the gene ends were 3 bases for V and 1 base for J; bases not matched to a gene: 6. Complete variable domain (other parts from reference TRBV28 and TRBJ1-5): DVKVTQSSRYLVKRTGEKVFLECVQDMDHENMFWYRQDPGLGLRLIYFSYDVKMKEKGDIPEGYSVSREKKERFSLILESASTNQTSMYLCASSLGRGNSNQPQHFGDGTRLSIL.

The rearrangement uses TRBV6-1 and TRBJ2-1; 10 bases fit TRBD2. From germline, CDR1 is MNHNS and CDR2 SASEGT. The junction had 4 bases not matched to a gene; V was cut back by 4 bases and J by 4 bases. CDR3 length: 15 residues. The CDR3 protein is CASSALAGEYNEQFF. The CDR3 bases are TGTGCCAGCAGTGCCCTAGCGGGAGAATACAATGAGCAGTTCTTC.

The genes are TRBV7-9 and TRBJ2-7; tentatively, D is TRBD1 (5 bases). The CDR3 runs to 15 residues. Germline V lookup: CDR1 SEHNR, CDR2 FQNEAQ (reference sequence). The germline V and J ends were trimmed by 1 base and 3 bases, with 13 bases remaining between them. As DNA, the CDR3 is TGTGCCAGCAGCTTAGTCGGAACAGGCAGCTACGAGCAGTACTTC. The encoded protein is CASSLVGTGSYEQYF.

The chain carries TRBV19 and TRBJ2-7; D might be TRBD2 (6 bases). V lost 0 bases and J 3 bases, leaving 6 bases between the germline ends. CDR1 is LNHDA and CDR2 is SQIVND in the germline V gene (reference sequence). The CDR3 is 13 amino acids. This CDR3 reads CASSIEGGYEQYF. In DNA, the CDR3 is TGTGCCAGTAGTATAGAGGGAGGCTACGAGCAGTACTTC.

The gene calls are TRBV19 and TRBJ2-3; possibly TRBD2 for D (8 bases). Germline CDR1 reads LNHDA; CDR2 reads SQIVND (reference sequence). The CDR3 length is 14 residues. V lost 8 bases and J lost 1, with 13 bases in between. In nucleotides, the CDR3 is TGTGCCAGTCGACAGGGACTAGGCACAGATACGCAGTATTTT. Translation gives CASRQGLGTDTQYF.

This chain joins TRBV28 and TRBJ2-2; weak D call: TRBD2 (7 bases). Germline CDR1 MDHEN, CDR2 SYDVKM. This CDR3 has 16 amino acids. V was clipped by 3 bases and J by 1 base, with 12 bases between them. The CDR3 is CASSLGGTLNTGELFF. The DNA for the CDR3 is TGTGCCAGCAGTTTGGGGGGGACACTGAACACCGGGGAGCTGTTTTTT.

In DNA form, the CDR3 reads TGTGCCAGCAGTAATAATCCGACACCGAACACTGAAGCTTTCTTT. The encoded protein is CASSNNPTPNTEAFF. This sequence joins TRBV27 and TRBJ1-1; D unclear. Deletions cut 5 bases from V and 1 base from J, with 14 bases between. The germline V gene encodes CDR1 MNHEY and CDR2 SMNVEV (reference sequence). The CDR3 length is 15 residues.

By share of the sample, this clone is medium-sized (0.01 to 0.1%). The chain combines TRBV19 with TRBJ2-7; TRBD1 agrees at 10 bases. CDR1 and CDR2 (germline): LNHDA, SQIVND (reference sequence). J gave up 5 bases and V 3 bases, and 7 bases lay outside the gene matches. CDR3 size: 15 residues. The CDR3 nucleotides are TGTGCCAGTAGTATGATGGGACAGGGGTATAACGAGCAGTACTTC. This encodes CASSMMGQGYNEQYF.

The chain is built from TRBV29-1 and TRBJ2-1, with D unclear. Germline V CDR1 and CDR2: SQVTM, ANQGSEA. Deletions cut 2 bases from V and 4 bases from J, with 6 bases between. The CDR3 spans 12 residues. The CDR3, as DNA: TGCAGCGTTGAACTAGTGTACAATGAGCAGTTCTTC. This encodes CSVELVYNEQFF.